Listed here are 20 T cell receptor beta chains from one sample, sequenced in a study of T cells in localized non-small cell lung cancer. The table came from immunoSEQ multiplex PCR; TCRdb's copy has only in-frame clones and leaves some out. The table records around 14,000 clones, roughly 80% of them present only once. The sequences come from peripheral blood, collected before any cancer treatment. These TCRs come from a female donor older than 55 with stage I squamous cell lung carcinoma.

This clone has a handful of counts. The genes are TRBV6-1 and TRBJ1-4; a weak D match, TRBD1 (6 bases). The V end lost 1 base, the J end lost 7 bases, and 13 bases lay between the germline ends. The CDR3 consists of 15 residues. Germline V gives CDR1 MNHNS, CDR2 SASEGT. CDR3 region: CASSEVGRGGEKLFF. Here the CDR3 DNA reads TGTGCCAGCAGTGAAGTGGGCAGGGGAGGTGAAAAACTGTTTTTT.

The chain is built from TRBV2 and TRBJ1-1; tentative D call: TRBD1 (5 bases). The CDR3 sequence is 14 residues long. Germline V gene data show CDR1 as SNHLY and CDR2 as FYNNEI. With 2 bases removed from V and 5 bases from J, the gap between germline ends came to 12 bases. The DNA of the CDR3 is TGTGCCAGCAGTGAACCCCCGGGGGTGACTGAAGCTTTCTTT. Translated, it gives CASSEPPGVTEAFF.

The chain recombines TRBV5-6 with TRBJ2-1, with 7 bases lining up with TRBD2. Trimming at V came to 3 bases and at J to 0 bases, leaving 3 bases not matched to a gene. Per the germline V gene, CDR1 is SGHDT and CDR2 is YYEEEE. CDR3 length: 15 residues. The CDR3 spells CASSSLAVSYNEQFF. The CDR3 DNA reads TGTGCCAGCAGCTCCCTAGCGGTCTCCTACAATGAGCAGTTCTTC.

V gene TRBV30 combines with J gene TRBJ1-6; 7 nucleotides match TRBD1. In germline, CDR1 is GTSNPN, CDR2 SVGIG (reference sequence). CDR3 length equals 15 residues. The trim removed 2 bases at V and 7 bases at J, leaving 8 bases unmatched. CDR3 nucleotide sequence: TGTGCCTGGAGTACGACAGGGAGGAAGAATTCACCCCTCCACTTT. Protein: CAWSTTGRKNSPLHF.

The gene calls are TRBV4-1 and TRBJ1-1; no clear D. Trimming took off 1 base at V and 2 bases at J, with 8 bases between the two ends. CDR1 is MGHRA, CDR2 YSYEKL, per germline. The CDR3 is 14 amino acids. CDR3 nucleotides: TGCGCCAGCAGCCAAGTAGGCACCAACACTGAAGCTTTCTTT. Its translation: CASSQVGTNTEAFF.

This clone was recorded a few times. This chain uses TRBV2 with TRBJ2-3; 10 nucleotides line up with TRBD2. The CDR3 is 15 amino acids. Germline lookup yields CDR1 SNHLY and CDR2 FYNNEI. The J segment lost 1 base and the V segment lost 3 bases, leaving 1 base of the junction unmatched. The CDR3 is CASSELAGGTDTQYF. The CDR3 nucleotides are TGTGCCAGCAGTGAGCTAGCGGGGGGCACAGATACGCAGTATTTT.

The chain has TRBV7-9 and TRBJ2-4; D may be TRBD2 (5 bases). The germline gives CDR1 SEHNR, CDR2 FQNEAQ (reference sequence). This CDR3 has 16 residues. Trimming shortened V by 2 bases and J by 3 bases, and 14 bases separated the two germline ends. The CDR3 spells CASSLWIQAGKNIQYF. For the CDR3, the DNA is TGTGCCAGCAGCTTATGGATCCAGGCGGGCAAAAACATTCAGTACTTC.

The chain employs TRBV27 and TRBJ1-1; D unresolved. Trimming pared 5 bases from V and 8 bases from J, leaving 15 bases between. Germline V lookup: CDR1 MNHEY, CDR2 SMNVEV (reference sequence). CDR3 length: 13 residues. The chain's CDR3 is CASSPRTQTEAFF. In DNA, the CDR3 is TGTGCCAGCAGTCCACGGACGCAAACAGAAGCTTTCTTT.

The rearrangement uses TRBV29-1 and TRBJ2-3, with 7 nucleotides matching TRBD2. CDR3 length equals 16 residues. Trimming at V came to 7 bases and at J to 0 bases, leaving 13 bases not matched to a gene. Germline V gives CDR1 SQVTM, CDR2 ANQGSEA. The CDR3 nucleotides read TGCAGCGGACGGGGGGATCCGCATGGAAGCACAGATACGCAGTATTTT. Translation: CSGRGDPHGSTDTQYF.

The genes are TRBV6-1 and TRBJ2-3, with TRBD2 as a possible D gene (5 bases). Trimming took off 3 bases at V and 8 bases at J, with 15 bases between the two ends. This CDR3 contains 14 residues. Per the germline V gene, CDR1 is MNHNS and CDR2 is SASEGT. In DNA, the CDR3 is TGTGCCAGCAGTGACAAAGGATTCCGGGGTACGCAGTATTTT. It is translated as CASSDKGFRGTQYF.

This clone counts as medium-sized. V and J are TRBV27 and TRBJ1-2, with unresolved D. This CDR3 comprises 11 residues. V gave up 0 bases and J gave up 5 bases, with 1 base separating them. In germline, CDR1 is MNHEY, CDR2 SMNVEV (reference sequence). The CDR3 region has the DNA TGTGCCAGCAGTTTATCTTATGGCTACACCTTC. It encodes CASSLSYGYTF.

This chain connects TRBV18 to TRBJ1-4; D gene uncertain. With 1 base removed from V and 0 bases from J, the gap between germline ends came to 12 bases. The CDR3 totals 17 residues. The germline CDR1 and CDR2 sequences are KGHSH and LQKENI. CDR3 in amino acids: CASSPQDVSATNEKLFF. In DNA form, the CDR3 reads TGTGCCAGCTCACCACAAGACGTCTCTGCAACTAATGAAAAACTGTTTTTT.

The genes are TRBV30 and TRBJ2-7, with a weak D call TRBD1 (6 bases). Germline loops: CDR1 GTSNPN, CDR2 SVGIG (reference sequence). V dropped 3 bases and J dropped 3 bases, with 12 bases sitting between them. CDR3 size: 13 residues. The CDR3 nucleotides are TGTGCCTGGAGCCGGGACACCCTCTACGAGCAGTACTTC. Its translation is CAWSRDTLYEQYF.

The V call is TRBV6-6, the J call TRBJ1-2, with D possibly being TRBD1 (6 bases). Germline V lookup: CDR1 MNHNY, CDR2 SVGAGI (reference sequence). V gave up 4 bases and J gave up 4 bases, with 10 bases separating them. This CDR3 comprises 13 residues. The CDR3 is CASSSRQVYGYTF. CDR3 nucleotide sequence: TGTGCCAGCAGTTCAAGACAGGTCTATGGCTACACCTTC.

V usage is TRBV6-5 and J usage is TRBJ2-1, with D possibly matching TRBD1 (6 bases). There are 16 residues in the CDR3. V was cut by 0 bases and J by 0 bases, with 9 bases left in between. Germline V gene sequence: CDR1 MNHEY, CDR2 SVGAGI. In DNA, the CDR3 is TGTGCCAGCAGTTACTCATCGGACAGCTCCTACAATGAGCAGTTCTTC. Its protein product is CASSYSSDSSYNEQFF.

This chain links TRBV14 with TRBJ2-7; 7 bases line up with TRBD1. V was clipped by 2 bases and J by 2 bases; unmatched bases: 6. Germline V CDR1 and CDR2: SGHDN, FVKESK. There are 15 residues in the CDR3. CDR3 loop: CASSQKTGFTYEQYF. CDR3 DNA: TGTGCCAGCAGCCAAAAGACAGGGTTCACCTACGAGCAGTACTTC. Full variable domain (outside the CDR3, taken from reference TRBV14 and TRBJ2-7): EAGVTQFPSHSVIEKGQTVTLRCDPISGHDNLYWYRRVMGKEIKFLLHFVKESKQDESGMPNNRFLAERTGGTYSTLKVQPAELEDSGVYFCASSQKTGFTYEQYFGPGTRLTVT.

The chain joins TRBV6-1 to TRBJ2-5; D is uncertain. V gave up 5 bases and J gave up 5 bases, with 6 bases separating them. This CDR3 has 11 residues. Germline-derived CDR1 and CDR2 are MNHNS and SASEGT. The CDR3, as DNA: TGTGCCAGCAGTTACGGGGAGACCCAGTACTTC. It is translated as CASSYGETQYF.

For the CDR3, the DNA is TGTGCCAGCAGCTGGGGCGGACAGGGAGTGGAGAGAAATGAGCAGTTCTTC. Translated, it gives CASSWGGQGVERNEQFF. The chain is built from TRBV5-4 and TRBJ2-1; 8 bases match TRBD1. CDR3 length: 17 amino acids. The V segment lost 3 bases and the J segment 7 bases; nucleotides outside the gene matches: 15. From germline, CDR1 is SGHNT and CDR2 YYREEE (reference sequence). The complete variable domain, with remaining parts taken from reference TRBV5-4 and TRBJ2-1, reads ETGVTQSPTHLIKTRGQQVTLRCSSQSGHNTVSWYQQALGQGPQFIFQYYREEENGRGNFPPRFSGLQFPNYSSELNVNALELDDSALYLCASSWGGQGVERNEQFFGPGTRLTVL.

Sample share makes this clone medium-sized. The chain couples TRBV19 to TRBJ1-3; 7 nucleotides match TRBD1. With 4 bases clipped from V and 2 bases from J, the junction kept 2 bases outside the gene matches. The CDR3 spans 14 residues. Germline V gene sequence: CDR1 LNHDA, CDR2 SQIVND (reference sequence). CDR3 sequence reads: CASSKQGTGNTIYF. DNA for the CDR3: TGTGCCAGTAGTAAACAGGGGACTGGAAACACCATATATTTT. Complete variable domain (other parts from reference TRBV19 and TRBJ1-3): DGGITQSPKYLFRKEGQNVTLSCEQNLNHDAMYWYRQDPGQGLRLIYYSQIVNDFQKGDIAEGYSVSREKKESFPLTVTSAQKNPTAFYLCASSKQGTGNTIYFGEGSWLTVV.

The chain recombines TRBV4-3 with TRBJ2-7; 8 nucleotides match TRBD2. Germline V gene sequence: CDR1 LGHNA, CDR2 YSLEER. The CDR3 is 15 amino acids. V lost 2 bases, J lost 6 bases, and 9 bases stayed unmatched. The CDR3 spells CASSQWSGGSREQYF. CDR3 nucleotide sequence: TGCGCCAGCAGCCAATGGTCGGGGGGGTCTCGCGAGCAGTACTTC.